The clone carrying this TCR beta chain is a singleton in its sample. The target antigen is unknown. The sample comes from a study of OX40 agonist ivuxolimab in advanced cancers. Some clones are missing from TCRdb's copy, which holds only in-frame ones; the method was immunoSEQ multiplex PCR. The sample lists 60,000 to 70,000 clones, roughly nine tenths occurring once. Germline V CDR1 and CDR2: SGHAT, FQNNGV. V lost 4 bases and J 0 bases, leaving 7 bases between the germline ends. The CDR3 covers 14 residues. Study-level findings and limits: Also showing low normalized T-cell clonal expansion were some of the nonresponders.

The sample here was CD4+ or CD8+ T cells sorted from blood, taken in a trial of the OX40 agonist ivuxolimab. The receptor's source is an adult with an advanced solid tumor such as melanoma, head and neck, liver or kidney cancer. The chain has TRBV11-2 and TRBJ1-3; no definite D call. Here the CDR3 DNA reads TGTGCCAGCAGCTCAATCCGCTCTGGAAACACCATATATTTT. This sequence encodes CASSSIRSGNTIYF.